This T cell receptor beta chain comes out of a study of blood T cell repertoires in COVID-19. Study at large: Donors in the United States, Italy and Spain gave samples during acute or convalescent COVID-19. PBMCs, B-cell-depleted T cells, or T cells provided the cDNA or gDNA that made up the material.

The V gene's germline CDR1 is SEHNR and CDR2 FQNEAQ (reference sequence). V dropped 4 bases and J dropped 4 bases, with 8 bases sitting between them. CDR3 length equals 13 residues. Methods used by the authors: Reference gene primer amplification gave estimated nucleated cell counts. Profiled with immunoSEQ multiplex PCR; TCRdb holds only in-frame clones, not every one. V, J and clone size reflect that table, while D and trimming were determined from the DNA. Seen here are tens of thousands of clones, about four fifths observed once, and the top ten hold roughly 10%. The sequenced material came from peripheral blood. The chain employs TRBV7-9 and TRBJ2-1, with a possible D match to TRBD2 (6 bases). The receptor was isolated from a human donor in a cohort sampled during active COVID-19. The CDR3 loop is CASSSLAYNEQFF. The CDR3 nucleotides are TGTGCCAGCAGCTCACTAGCTTACAATGAGCAGTTCTTC.